The 16 T cell receptor beta chains given below trace back to one sample, sequenced in a study of identical twins. TCRdb reanalysed the 5' RACE reads using MiXCR and keeps one entry per CDR3 protein. The sample consists of some 630,000 distinct CDR3 sequences, 7.1% of them appearing once. These data are also associated with another study on yellow fever vaccine responses in identical twins.

The material sequenced was PBMCs. All receptors come from a woman aged 18-29 years in good health.

This clonotype was detected a few times. V gene TRBV5-4 combines with J gene TRBJ2-1, with D tentatively TRBD2 (7 bases). Germline V gives CDR1 SGHNT, CDR2 YYREEE (reference sequence). The V end lost 4 bases, the J end lost 6 bases, and 23 bases lay between the germline ends. The CDR3 extends over 17 amino acids. CDR3: CASSGGLQGRGGNEQFF. The CDR3 DNA is TGTGCCAGCAGCGGGGGACTACAGGGTCGCGGAGGCAATGAGCAGTTCTTC.

This clonotype was detected many times. V usage is TRBV6-5 and J usage is TRBJ2-6; 7 bases are a match to TRBD1. V shed 4 bases, J shed 0 bases, and the junction held 6 bases outside the gene matches. In germline, CDR1 is MNHEY, CDR2 SVGAGI. The CDR3 sequence is 17 residues long. The CDR3 coding sequence is TGTGCCAGCAGTTTAACCGGGACAGCCTCTGGGGCCAACGTCCTGACTTTC. Translating gives CASSLTGTASGANVLTF.

This clonotype turned up a few times. CDR3 nucleotides: TGTGCCACTTTCTCGAACACTGAAGCTTTCTTT. It codes for CATFSNTEAFF. The chain combines TRBV7-6 with TRBJ1-1; no reliable D call. This CDR3 has 11 residues. Germline V CDR1 and CDR2: SGHVS, FNYEAQ. The V end was cut by 10 bases, the J end by 1 base, with 7 bases between.

This chain connects TRBV5-4 to TRBJ2-1, with a weak D call TRBD1 (5 bases). Trimming pared 3 bases from V and 5 bases from J, leaving 15 bases between. Germline V lookup: CDR1 SGHNT, CDR2 YYREEE (reference sequence). The CDR3 runs 15 residues. CDR3 bases: TGTGCCAGCAGCTCAAAGAAGCAGGGTAACAATGAGCAGTTCTTC. This gives the protein CASSSKKQGNNEQFF.

This clonotype was seen only a few times. The chain uses TRBV10-3 and TRBJ2-5, with D possibly being TRBD2 (6 bases). Germline values: CDR1 ENHRY, CDR2 SYGVKD. Trimming left V 3 bases short and J 5 bases short, with 16 bases between. CDR3 length: 15 residues. The DNA for the CDR3 is TGTGCCATCAGTGAAGGGGACTTCGAAGGGGAGACCCAGTACTTC. As protein: CAISEGDFEGETQYF.

The chain uses TRBV25-1 and TRBJ1-1; possibly TRBD1 for D (5 bases). From germline, CDR1 is MGHDK and CDR2 SYGVNS. Between the trimmed V and J ends, which lost 8 bases and 5 bases, there was a span of 18 bases. CDR3 length: 14 amino acids. The CDR3 region is CASLGPGMGTEAFF. The CDR3, as DNA: TGTGCCAGCCTGGGGCCAGGGATGGGGACTGAAGCTTTCTTT.

This clonotype has ten or more counts. V and J are TRBV7-9 and TRBJ2-7; tentative D call: TRBD1 (6 bases). Germline CDR1 reads SEHNR; CDR2 reads FQNEAQ (reference sequence). This CDR3 is 14 amino acids long. V was trimmed by 5 bases and J by 2 bases, leaving 13 bases between them. CDR3 in amino acids: CASSGHEGAYEQYF. The CDR3 region has the DNA TGTGCCAGCAGCGGCCACGAGGGGGCCTACGAGCAGTACTTC. Combining the CDR3 with reference TRBV7-9 and TRBJ2-7 gives the whole variable domain DTGVSQNPRHKITKRGQNVTFRCDPISEHNRLYWYRQTLGQGPEFLTYFQNEAQLEKSRLLSDRFSAERPKGSFSTLEIQRTEQGDSAMYLCASSGHEGAYEQYFGPGTRLTVT.

The V call is TRBV4-1, the J call TRBJ2-6; 7 positions agree with TRBD2. The V gene end was trimmed by 0 bases and the J gene end by 2 bases; junction bases not matched to a gene: 13. CDR1 and CDR2 (germline): MGHRA, YSYEKL. The CDR3 is 20 amino acids. The DNA of the CDR3 is TGCGCCAGCAGCCAAGATCGAGCGGGGACCAGAGTGGCTGGGGCCAACGTCCTGACTTTC. It yields the protein CASSQDRAGTRVAGANVLTF.

There are many counts of this clonotype. The genes are TRBV11-2 and TRBJ2-3; TRBD2 matches 7 bases. Germline CDR1 and CDR2: SGHAT and FQNNGV. The CDR3 length is 18 residues. The V segment lost 3 bases and the J segment 0 bases; nucleotides outside the gene matches: 12. For the CDR3, the DNA is TGTGCCAGCAGCTTGATCCCGCGACTAGCTAGTAGCACAGATACGCAGTATTTT. Its translation: CASSLIPRLASSTDTQYF.

This clonotype was picked up a small number of times. The rearrangement links TRBV27 to TRBJ1-1; 9 bases match TRBD1. The CDR3 extends over 15 amino acids. V shed 7 bases, J shed 8 bases, and the junction held 14 bases outside the gene matches. Germline CDR1 and CDR2: MNHEY and SMNVEV (reference sequence). This chain's CDR3 is CASTTRGTGFFEAFF. CDR3 coding DNA: TGTGCCAGCACCACCCGTGGGACAGGGTTCTTCGAAGCTTTCTTT.

This clonotype was observed a few times. The rearrangement uses TRBV5-5 and TRBJ2-5; D uncertain. The V end lost 6 bases, the J end lost 1 base, and 16 bases lay between the germline ends. The CDR3 spans 15 residues. CDR1 and CDR2 (germline): SGHKS, YYEKEE (reference sequence). CDR3 sequence: CASTFGGRLQETQYF. CDR3 DNA: TGTGCCAGCACCTTCGGCGGTCGCCTCCAAGAGACCCAGTACTTC.

This clonotype was detected a few times. The V gene is TRBV7-2, the J gene TRBJ1-1; D is unresolved. Trimming removed 3 bases at V and 3 bases at J, with 35 bases between. The CDR3 totals 22 residues. Looked up from germline, CDR1 is SGHTA and CDR2 is FQGNSA. The CDR3 region is CASSFRPRGGRSQKSEDTEAFF. CDR3 nucleotide sequence: TGTGCCAGCAGCTTCCGGCCCCGAGGAGGGAGGAGTCAAAAGTCCGAGGACACTGAAGCTTTCTTT.

This chain connects TRBV28 to TRBJ2-1; no reliable D call. V was pared by 4 bases and J by 9 bases, with 7 bases between. Germline V CDR1 and CDR2: MDHEN, SYDVKM. CDR3 length: 11 amino acids. The CDR3 loop is CASSSLGEQFF. In DNA form, the CDR3 reads TGTGCCAGCAGTTCCTTAGGTGAGCAGTTCTTC.

This clonotype was counted at least ten times. The chain combines TRBV12-3 or TRBV12-4 with TRBJ2-2; maybe TRBD2 (7 bases). The CDR3 spans 15 residues. V was cut by 7 bases and J by 3 bases, with 15 bases left in between. The CDR3, as DNA: TGTGCCAGCACCCCCCCCGGGGGGCACACCGGGGAGCTGTTTTTT. This codes for CASTPPGGHTGELFF.

This clonotype was seen at least ten times. The CDR3 is CASRRGHEEKLFF. CDR3 in DNA: TGTGCCAGCAGACGGGGGCACGAGGAAAAACTGTTTTTT. The chain joins TRBV6-1 to TRBJ1-4; TRBD1 might be the D (6 bases). Germline values: CDR1 MNHNS, CDR2 SASEGT. This CDR3 has 13 amino acids. The ends were cut back, 6 bases at V and 8 bases at J, with 13 bases in the middle.

This clonotype showed up just a few times. The rearrangement links TRBV25-1 to TRBJ1-6, with D possibly matching TRBD1 (5 bases). The CDR3 consists of 15 residues. Trimming shortened V by 6 bases and J by 8 bases, and 17 bases separated the two germline ends. Germline values: CDR1 MGHDK, CDR2 SYGVNS. This CDR3 is CASSPRQLLYSPLHF. The CDR3 bases are TGTGCCAGCAGCCCTAGACAGCTCCTTTATTCACCCCTCCACTTT.